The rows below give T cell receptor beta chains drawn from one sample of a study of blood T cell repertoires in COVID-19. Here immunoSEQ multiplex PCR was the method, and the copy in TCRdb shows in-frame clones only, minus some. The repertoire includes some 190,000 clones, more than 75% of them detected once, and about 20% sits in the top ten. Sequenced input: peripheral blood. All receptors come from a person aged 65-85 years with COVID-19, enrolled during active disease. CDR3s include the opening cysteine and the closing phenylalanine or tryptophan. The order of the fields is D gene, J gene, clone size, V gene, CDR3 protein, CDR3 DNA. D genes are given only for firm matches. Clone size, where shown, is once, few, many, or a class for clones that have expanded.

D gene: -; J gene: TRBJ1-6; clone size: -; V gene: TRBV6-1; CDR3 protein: CASSEVGRHLHF; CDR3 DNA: TGTGCCAGCAGTGAGGTGGGGAGACACCTCCACTTT
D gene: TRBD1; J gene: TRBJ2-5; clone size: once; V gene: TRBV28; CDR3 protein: CASNRGQVETQYF; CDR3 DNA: TGTGCCAGCAACAGAGGACAGGTGGAGACCCAGTACTTC
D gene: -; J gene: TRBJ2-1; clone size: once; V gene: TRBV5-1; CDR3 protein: CASSSPGRTTTSYNEQFF; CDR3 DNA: TGCGCCAGCAGCTCGCCCGGCCGGACAACCACCTCCTACAATGAGCAGTTCTTC
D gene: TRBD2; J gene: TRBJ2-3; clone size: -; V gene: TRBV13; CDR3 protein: CASSLSASGKAVDTQYF; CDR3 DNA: TGTGCCAGCAGCTTAAGCGCCAGCGGGAAGGCGGTAGATACGCAGTATTTT
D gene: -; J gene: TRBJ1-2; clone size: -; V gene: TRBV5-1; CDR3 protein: CASSLGTAPNYGYTF; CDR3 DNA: TGCGCCAGCAGCTTGGGAACAGCCCCTAACTATGGCTACACCTTC
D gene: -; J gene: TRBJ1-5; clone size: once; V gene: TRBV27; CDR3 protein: CASRNPEPQHF; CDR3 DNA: TGTGCCAGCAGAAACCCGGAGCCCCAGCATTTT
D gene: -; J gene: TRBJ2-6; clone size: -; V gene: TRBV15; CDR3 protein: CATSRDRGPGANVLTF; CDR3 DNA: TGTGCCACCAGCAGAGATCGGGGTCCCGGGGCCAACGTCCTGACTTTC
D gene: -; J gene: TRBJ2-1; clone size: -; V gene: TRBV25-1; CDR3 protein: CASSEFGQYNEQFF; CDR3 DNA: TGTGCCAGCAGTGAATTTGGGCAGTACAATGAGCAGTTCTTC
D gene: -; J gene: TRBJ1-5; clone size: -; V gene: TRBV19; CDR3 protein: CASRSSTRVTGNQPQHF; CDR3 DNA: TGTGCCAGTAGGAGTAGTACCAGGGTTACTGGCAATCAGCCCCAGCATTTT
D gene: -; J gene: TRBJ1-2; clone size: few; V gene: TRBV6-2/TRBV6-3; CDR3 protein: CASSYSEQGRGYTF; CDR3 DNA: TGTGCCAGCAGTTACTCTGAACAGGGTCGTGGCTACACCTTC
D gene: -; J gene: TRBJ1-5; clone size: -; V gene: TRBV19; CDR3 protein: CNGGERQPQHF; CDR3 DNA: TGCAATGGGGGGGAACGTCAGCCCCAGCATTTT
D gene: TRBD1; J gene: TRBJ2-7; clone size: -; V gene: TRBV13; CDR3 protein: CASSLGQQGAGNEQYF; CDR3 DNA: TGTGCCAGCAGCTTAGGCCAGCAGGGGGCCGGAAACGAGCAGTACTTC
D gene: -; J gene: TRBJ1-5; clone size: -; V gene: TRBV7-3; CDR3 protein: CAVKGSGFNSNQPQHF; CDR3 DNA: TGTGCCGTCAAAGGAAGCGGTTTCAATAGCAATCAGCCCCAGCATTTT